The rows below give T cell receptor beta chains drawn from one sample of a study of radiotherapy plus CTLA-4 blockade in lung cancer. Measured with immunoSEQ multiplex PCR; TCRdb has only the in-frame clones, and not every one. The sample gives more than 80,000 clones, around 85% of which show up once; roughly 2.5% is in the top ten. Sequences were derived from peripheral blood, sampled from a patient treated with radiotherapy plus ipilimumab. The receptors originated from a human donor with non-small cell lung cancer that progressed on radiotherapy plus ipilimumab. Some clones in this sample may be carry-over from other donors' samples. Each CDR3 is given without its conserved first and last residue. Each record gives: CDR3 protein, V gene, clone size, J gene. Size tells how often a clone was seen (once, few, many) or the class of an expanded clone, and some rows leave it out.

ASSLLLRRLNTEAF,TRBV11-3,-,TRBJ1-1
ASSYGTPNTEAF,TRBV7-8,few,TRBJ1-1
ASSLRDQFYEQC,TRBV7-6,-,TRBJ2-7
SVTGFRNTEAF,TRBV29-1,-,TRBJ1-1
ASSDSNEGSGITTDTQY,TRBV6-4,-,TRBJ2-3
AITGGSHTEAF,TRBV10-3,few,TRBJ1-1
ASTKRWEETQY,TRBV6-5,few,TRBJ2-5
ASSPPGTGVQPQH,TRBV28,-,TRBJ1-5
ASGTAGVGELF,TRBV12-5,-,TRBJ2-2
ASSLGGGQGVGGYT,TRBV11-3,-,TRBJ1-2
ASSSRDRDTGELF,TRBV5-8,-,TRBJ2-2
ASSKGNTAQDTQY,TRBV5-1,-,TRBJ2-3
ATSREGGTYEQY,TRBV15,once,TRBJ2-7
ASSLAGNRREQY,TRBV11-2,-,-
ASSLRDTYEQY,TRBV7-2,-,TRBJ2-7
ASSSKNSGAYEQY,TRBV7-9,-,TRBJ2-7
ASSSRGEGNTIY,TRBV7-2,-,TRBJ1-3
ASSSPGQGAGGYT,TRBV5-1,-,TRBJ1-2
SFGTDYNEQF,TRBV29-1,-,TRBJ2-1
ASSSQGVHYGYT,TRBV28,-,TRBJ1-2
SVLTGMETQY,TRBV29-1,-,TRBJ2-5
ASSRTVNQPQH,TRBV5-1,-,TRBJ1-5
ASRRETVSYEQY,TRBV2,-,TRBJ2-7
AWSGDQETQY,TRBV30,-,TRBJ2-5
ASSLQPKTYWNEQF,TRBV4-1,-,TRBJ2-1
AISESPGTQPQH,TRBV10-3,-,TRBJ1-5
ASSTHRGRVVTEAF,TRBV19,-,TRBJ1-1
ASSRTSGLAGGREQF,TRBV4-3,once,TRBJ2-1
ASSDELLGNTIY,TRBV6-5,once,TRBJ1-3
ASRRTGGYTEAF,TRBV27,-,TRBJ1-1
ASSRADSPSYEQY,TRBV23-1,once,TRBJ2-7
ASSMGGSYGYT,TRBV19,-,TRBJ1-2
AWTPRRNEQF,TRBV30,-,TRBJ2-1
ASSLGLPWVDEQF,TRBV5-1,-,TRBJ2-1
ASSAQGGLQYSNQPQH,TRBV19,-,TRBJ1-5
ASSVDRGFEGYT,TRBV10-1,few,TRBJ1-2
ASSRRGGNQPQH,TRBV7-2,-,TRBJ1-5
ASSSLEDRPQH,TRBV7-2,-,TRBJ1-5
AISEGQGGNQPQH,TRBV10-3,-,TRBJ1-5
ASSLTVGVGELF,TRBV7-3,-,TRBJ2-2
ASSQGRNYGYT,TRBV14,-,TRBJ1-2
ASSGEIGHQPQH,TRBV2,-,TRBJ1-5
ASSLITGLHEQY,TRBV7-8,-,-
AIRDGDGAQF,TRBV10-3,-,TRBJ2-1
ASSKGQYHTDTQY,TRBV21-1,-,TRBJ2-3
ASSYLGVTGELF,TRBV6-5,-,TRBJ2-2
SVRTGTSTEAF,TRBV29-1,once,TRBJ1-1
ASGGGGTQY,TRBV11-2,-,TRBJ2-3
ASSLRDGQGSPLH,TRBV9,-,TRBJ1-6
ASSPDRGGNQPQH,TRBV7-9,-,TRBJ1-5
ATSPRFSGNTIY,TRBV15,once,TRBJ1-3
ASRGTGGAVETQY,TRBV6-1,-,TRBJ2-5
ASSSGTGNYSPLH,TRBV6-1,-,TRBJ1-6
ASSGDRVSYEQY,TRBV2,-,TRBJ2-7
ASSLYQETQY,TRBV7-2,few,TRBJ2-5